These 29 T cell receptor beta chains originate from one sample sequenced in a study of T-cell reconstitution after alpha-beta-depleted transplantation in children. During its preparation, the TCRbeta library received unique molecular identifiers. TCRdb fed the PCR reads into MiXCR, producing one record per CDR3 protein. The table has tens of thousands of distinct CDR3 sequences, roughly 18% seen once. Sequenced material: PBMCs, mostly from graft donor cells, taken 360 days after TCRalphabeta/CD19-depleted stem cell transplant. The receptors were gathered from a male patient under 10 years old who had a stem cell transplant for acute lymphoblastic leukemia, so the T cells may come from the graft donor.

CDR3 amino acids: CAISESSGGRETQYF. CDR3 in DNA: TGTGCCATCAGTGAGTCATCGGGAGGGCGCGAGACCCAGTACTTC. This rearrangement joins TRBV10-3 to TRBJ2-5; 8 positions agree with TRBD2. V lost 0 bases to trimming and J lost 5 bases; unmatched junction nucleotides: 5. The CDR3 covers 15 residues. The germline gives CDR1 ENHRY, CDR2 SYGVKD.

This clonotype was counted between two and nine times. The rearrangement links TRBV28 to TRBJ2-5, with D tentatively TRBD1 (6 bases). V was shortened by 6 bases and J by 0 bases, with 23 bases between the two germline ends. The germline V gene encodes CDR1 MDHEN and CDR2 SYDVKM. This CDR3 has 18 residues. The CDR3 spells CASSSSLVTGTDQETQYF. The CDR3 DNA sequence: TGTGCCAGCAGCTCAAGTTTAGTTACAGGGACCGACCAAGAGACCCAGTACTTC.

The rearrangement uses TRBV5-1 and TRBJ2-1; D might be TRBD1 (5 bases). V was trimmed by 0 bases and J by 5 bases, leaving 15 bases between them. There are 16 residues in the CDR3. The germline V gene has CDR1 SGHRS and CDR2 YFSETQ. The CDR3 DNA reads as TGCGCCAGCAGCTTGGCCCCGATTAGGGGCCACAATGAGCAGTTCTTC. Its translation: CASSLAPIRGHNEQFF.

This rearrangement joins TRBV9 to TRBJ2-5; 12 bases map to TRBD2. Germline-derived CDR1 and CDR2 are SGDLS and YYNGEE. V shed 1 base and J 2 bases; nucleotides not matched to a gene: 3. The CDR3 has 16 amino acids. DNA for the CDR3: TGTGCCAGCAGCGTAACTAGCGGGAGGCCGCAAGAGACCCAGTACTTC. This sequence encodes CASSVTSGRPQETQYF.

The V call is TRBV6-5, the J call TRBJ2-1, with D possibly being TRBD2 (5 bases). Germline CDR1 reads MNHEY; CDR2 reads SVGAGI. The CDR3 spans 14 residues. Deletions cut 4 bases from V and 4 bases from J, with 11 bases between. CDR3 amino acids: CASSSFTSYNEQFF. The CDR3 DNA reads TGTGCCAGCAGTTCGTTCACTAGTTACAATGAGCAGTTCTTC.

For the CDR3, the DNA is TGTGCCAGCAGTAGGGGGGGCCTCACCTACGAGCAGTACTTC. Protein: CASSRGGLTYEQYF. The chain joins TRBV25-1 to TRBJ2-7, with D perhaps TRBD2 (7 bases). The CDR3 is 14 amino acids. Trimming took off 5 bases at V and 2 bases at J, with 13 bases between the two ends. Germline V gene lookup returns CDR1 MGHDK and CDR2 SYGVNS.

The CDR3: CASSSYRGSPYNEQFF. The CDR3 DNA is TGTGCCAGCAGTTCCTACAGGGGTTCCCCCTACAATGAGCAGTTCTTC. The gene calls are TRBV7-2 and TRBJ2-1, with TRBD1 matching 7 bases. CDR1 and CDR2 (germline): SGHTA, FQGNSA. This CDR3 is 16 amino acids long. V shed 6 bases, J shed 2 bases, and the junction held 10 bases outside the gene matches. The whole variable domain, filled in from reference TRBV7-2 and TRBJ2-1, reads GAGVSQSPSNKVTEKGKDVELRCDPISGHTALYWYRQSLGQGLEFLIYFQGNSAPDKSGLPSDRFSAERTGGSVSTLTIQRTQQEDSAVYLCASSSYRGSPYNEQFFGPGTRLTVL.

This clonotype was picked up a small number of times. V is TRBV27 and J is TRBJ2-4; 7 bases align to TRBD1. V lost 6 bases, J lost 6 bases, and 2 bases stayed unmatched. This CDR3 is built from 12 residues. CDR1 is MNHEY and CDR2 is SMNVEV in the germline V gene (reference sequence). CDR3 nucleotide sequence: TGTGCCAGCAGCAACAGGGGAAACATTCAGTACTTC. It codes for CASSNRGNIQYF.

This chain uses TRBV6-5 with TRBJ2-1; tentative D call: TRBD1 (5 bases). Trimming removed 2 bases at V and 6 bases at J, with 14 bases between. The CDR3 runs to 15 residues. Looked up from germline, CDR1 is MNHEY and CDR2 is SVGAGI. The CDR3 here is CASSYVAGHSNEQFF. Written as DNA, the CDR3 is TGTGCCAGCAGTTACGTGGCAGGGCATTCCAATGAGCAGTTCTTC.

This clonotype was counted at least ten times. This rearrangement joins TRBV11-2 to TRBJ2-1; D gene uncertain. Germline CDR1 is SGHAT and CDR2 is FQNNGV. Trimming removed 1 base at V and 9 bases at J, with 7 bases between. CDR3 size: 12 residues. Here the CDR3 reads CASSLGSGEQFF. CDR3 bases: TGTGCCAGCAGCTTAGGGTCAGGTGAGCAGTTCTTC.

About this clonotype: The junction and the germline gene differ at one end; a read error may be behind it. The rearrangement uses TRBV5-1 and TRBJ1-2; D may be TRBD1 (5 bases). The CDR3 covers 15 residues. From germline, CDR1 is SGHRS and CDR2 YFSETQ. The CDR3 coding sequence is TGCGCTAGCAGCTTGAGGGGCCAGGGTGAAAATGGCTACACCTTC. This gives the protein CASSLRGQGENGYTF.

This clonotype occurred many times. The chain recombines TRBV24-1 with TRBJ2-7, with D perhaps given as TRBD1 or TRBD2 (5 bases each). The CDR3 spans 14 residues. V was cut by 2 bases and J by 5 bases, with 12 bases left in between. Germline V lookup: CDR1 KGHDR, CDR2 SFDVKD. The CDR3 DNA sequence: TGTGCCACCAGTGATTCGACGAGGGGTAACGAGCAGTACTTC. This gives the protein CATSDSTRGNEQYF.

The CDR3 region is CSVERDRQETQYF. DNA for the CDR3: TGCAGCGTTGAAAGGGACAGACAAGAGACCCAGTACTTC. This rearrangement joins TRBV29-1 to TRBJ2-5; 7 bases agree with TRBD1. V dropped 2 bases and J dropped 2; count of bases not matched to a gene: 2. Germline V lookup: CDR1 SQVTM, CDR2 ANQGSEA. The CDR3 runs 13 residues.

The V gene is TRBV6-1, the J gene TRBJ2-3; TRBD2 matches at 7 bases. V dropped 8 bases and J dropped 3; count of bases not matched to a gene: 8. Per the germline V gene, CDR1 is MNHNS and CDR2 is SASEGT. This CDR3 has 14 amino acids. The DNA of the CDR3 is TGTGCCAGCGGAGGACTAGGGATAACAGATACGCAGTATTTT. Its protein product is CASGGLGITDTQYF.

Many counts were recorded for this clonotype. This chain links TRBV20-1 with TRBJ2-1; no clear D gene. CDR3 length equals 12 residues. In germline, CDR1 is DFQATT, CDR2 SNEGSKA (reference sequence). V dropped 3 bases and J dropped 5 bases, with 8 bases sitting between them. The CDR3 nucleotides are TGCAGTGCTAGCCTCCTCAACAATGAGCAGTTCTTC. Translating gives CSASLLNNEQFF.

The rearrangement uses TRBV11-3 and TRBJ2-5; 9 bases map to TRBD1. This CDR3 has 15 residues. CDR1 SGHNT and CDR2 YENEEA come from the germline V gene. J was trimmed by 4 bases and V by 5 bases; bases with no gene match: 8. CDR3 residues: CASSPRDRERETQYF. CDR3 bases: TGTGCCAGCAGCCCCCGGGACAGGGAAAGAGAGACCCAGTACTTC.

Ten or more counts support this clonotype. The V gene is TRBV3-1, the J gene TRBJ2-7; D not resolved. This CDR3 has 11 amino acids. Germline lookup yields CDR1 LGHDT and CDR2 YNNKEL (reference sequence). V lost 1 base, J lost 5 bases, and 3 bases lay in between. CDR3 protein: CASSQVDEQYF. In DNA form, the CDR3 reads TGTGCCAGCAGCCAAGTGGACGAGCAGTACTTC.

This clonotype was found a few times. The rearrangement joins TRBV5-1 to TRBJ1-1; D call uncertain. The V gene's germline CDR1 is SGHRS and CDR2 YFSETQ. With 0 bases removed from V and 1 base from J, the gap between germline ends came to 4 bases. The CDR3 runs 13 residues. The DNA of the CDR3 is TGCGCCAGCAGCTTGGACACGAACACTGAAGCTTTCTTT. It specifies CASSLDTNTEAFF.

This clonotype was seen a handful of times. The chain has TRBV5-1 and TRBJ1-2, with D possibly TRBD1 on 6 matching bases. Germline lookup yields CDR1 SGHRS and CDR2 YFSETQ. The CDR3 runs to 14 residues. Trimming took 4 bases from V and 4 from J, leaving 14 bases between them. The CDR3: CASSLSGQFYGYTF. The CDR3 DNA reads TGCGCCAGCAGCCTGTCCGGACAGTTCTATGGCTACACCTTC. Full variable domain (missing parts from reference TRBV5-1 and TRBJ1-2): KAGVTQTPRYLIKTRGQQVTLSCSPISGHRSVSWYQQTPGQGLQFLFEYFSETQRNKGNFPGRFSGRQFSNSRSEMNVSTLELGDSALYLCASSLSGQFYGYTFGSGTRLTVV.

The V and J genes are TRBV11-2 and TRBJ2-7; D perhaps matches TRBD2 (6 bases). V was cut by 5 bases and J by 9 bases, with 20 bases left in between. The length of the CDR3 is 14 residues. Germline V gene sequence: CDR1 SGHAT, CDR2 FQNNGV. The DNA for the CDR3 is TGTGCCAGCAGCGTGACGTGGGGGGATTTCGGGCAGTACTTC. This encodes CASSVTWGDFGQYF.

This clonotype has just a few counts. This chain links TRBV3-1 with TRBJ2-1; no reliable D call. The V end lost 2 bases, the J end lost 8 bases, and 19 bases lay between the germline ends. The CDR3 sequence is 16 residues long. Germline lookup yields CDR1 LGHDT and CDR2 YNNKEL (reference sequence). The CDR3 is CASSQRAQPWADEQFF. The CDR3, as DNA: TGTGCCAGCAGCCAACGGGCCCAGCCGTGGGCGGATGAGCAGTTCTTC.

The chain joins TRBV10-3 to TRBJ2-2; 9 positions agree with TRBD2. V shed 11 bases and J 1 base; nucleotides not matched to a gene: 11. The germline CDR1 and CDR2 sequences are ENHRY and SYGVKD. The CDR3 length is 16 residues. The CDR3 reads CASRSGSALNTGELFF. The CDR3 DNA sequence: TGTGCCTCCCGTAGCGGGAGTGCTCTGAACACCGGGGAGCTGTTTTTT.

The V gene is TRBV10-3, the J gene TRBJ2-7; D is possibly TRBD2 (5 bases). Germline V gene sequence: CDR1 ENHRY, CDR2 SYGVKD. Trimming left V 7 bases short and J 3 bases short, with 13 bases between. The CDR3 spans 13 residues. This CDR3 is CAIKDSTFYEQYF. CDR3 coding DNA: TGTGCCATCAAGGACTCCACCTTCTACGAGCAGTACTTC.

V usage is TRBV27 and J usage is TRBJ2-1, with 8 positions matching TRBD2. The J segment lost 7 bases and the V segment lost 3 bases, leaving 17 bases of the junction unmatched. From germline, CDR1 is MNHEY and CDR2 SMNVEV (reference sequence). The CDR3 totals 18 residues. The CDR3 bases are TGTGCCAGCAGTTTTCGCCCTGGGGGGGTAGCGGGATGGAATGAGCAGTTCTTC. The encoded protein is CASSFRPGGVAGWNEQFF.

This clonotype was seen more than once but under ten times. This chain links TRBV10-3 with TRBJ2-7; D may match TRBD1 or TRBD2 (6 bases each). This CDR3 spans 15 amino acids. Trimming removed 6 bases at V and 2 bases at J, with 17 bases between. CDR1 and CDR2 (germline): ENHRY, SYGVKD. The chain's CDR3 is CAIRPGASAAYEQYF. The CDR3 bases are TGTGCCATCAGACCAGGGGCTAGCGCAGCCTACGAGCAGTACTTC.

The chain has TRBV6-1 and TRBJ2-1; TRBD2 matches at 7 bases. Germline CDR1 and CDR2: MNHNS and SASEGT. Trimming took 5 bases from V and 0 from J; bases not matched to a gene: 7. The CDR3 is 16 amino acids. CDR3 coding DNA: TGTGCCAGCAGTCGGAGCGGGGTCAGCTCCTACAATGAGCAGTTCTTC. It specifies CASSRSGVSSYNEQFF.

This clonotype was detected ten times or more. The chain is built from TRBV24-1 and TRBJ2-3, with D unresolved. Germline CDR1 is KGHDR and CDR2 is SFDVKD. Trimming removed 4 bases at V and 0 bases at J, with 16 bases between. The CDR3 contains 17 residues. DNA for the CDR3: TGTGCCACCAGTGACGTCAGGTTCCCTCATAGCACAGATACGCAGTATTTT. It specifies CATSDVRFPHSTDTQYF.

This clonotype has just a few counts. The CDR3 DNA follows: TGTGCCAGCACTAGAGGAGCGAGGGTCCATGAGCAGTTCTTC. Translation: CASTRGARVHEQFF. J is TRBJ2-1 and V is TRBV3-1, with TRBD2 as a possible D gene (5 bases). V was pared by 7 bases and J by 8 bases, with 18 bases between. This CDR3 contains 14 residues. CDR1 LGHDT and CDR2 YNNKEL come from the germline V gene (reference sequence).

This rearrangement joins TRBV5-1 to TRBJ2-1; D is possibly TRBD1 or TRBD2 (5 bases each). Trimming cost V 4 bases and J 6 bases, with 17 bases left between them. This CDR3 has 15 amino acids. Germline CDR1 is SGHRS and CDR2 is YFSETQ. CDR3 DNA: TGCGCCAGCAGCCCGGTAGAGACAGCGGCCAATGAGCAGTTCTTC. Encoded protein: CASSPVETAANEQFF.